This is a list of T cell receptor beta chains from one sample in a study of shared clonotypes between healthy human individuals. The assay was immunoSEQ multiplex PCR, and TCRdb's table has in-frame clones only and misses some. The sample shows roughly 2,000,000 clones, approximately 94% of them seen only once. Input material: naive CD8+ T cells sorted from blood. The receptor source for this set is a man in his late teens or twenties in good health. Both conserved end residues are part of each CDR3. A D gene is named only where the DNA matches it firmly. For some rows the clone size is stated as once, few or many, or as a class when expanded; others skip it.

len,abundance,d_gene,j_gene,v_gene,CDR3aa,CDR3nt
14,once,NA,TRBJ1-1,TRBV27,CASSYQTGNTEAFF,TGTGCCAGCAGTTACCAGACGGGGAACACTGAAGCTTTCTTT
16,NA,NA,TRBJ2-1,TRBV7-9,CASSPTLAPSYNEQFF,TGTGCCAGCAGCCCTACTCTTGCGCCTTCCTACAATGAGCAGTTCTTC
18,once,NA,TRBJ2-7,TRBV11-2,CASSSWERGTQGIYEQYF,TGTGCCAGCAGCTCATGGGAGCGAGGGACCCAGGGGATATACGAGCAGTACTTC
15,NA,TRBD1,TRBJ2-7,TRBV6-1,CASSEIGGMSYEQYF,TGTGCCAGCAGTGAAATAGGGGGCATGTCCTACGAGCAGTACTTC
13,NA,NA,TRBJ2-5,TRBV27,CASGDLGVETQYF,TGTGCCAGCGGCGACCTAGGGGTGGAGACCCAGTACTTC
14,NA,NA,TRBJ1-5,TRBV4-1,CASSPLNGEQPQHF,TGCGCCAGCAGCCCCCTCAACGGGGAACAGCCCCAGCATTTT
15,NA,NA,TRBJ2-5,TRBV10-2,CASSESQLGQETQYF,TGCGCCAGCAGTGAGTCCCAACTAGGCCAAGAGACCCAGTACTTC
15,NA,TRBD2,TRBJ2-1,TRBV7-8,CASSPTGGAYNEQFF,TGTGCCAGCAGCCCGACGGGAGGGGCGTACAATGAGCAGTTCTTC
13,NA,NA,TRBJ1-2,TRBV19,CASSWGFNYGYTF,TGTGCCAGTAGTTGGGGTTTCAACTATGGCTACACCTTC
13,few,NA,TRBJ1-1,TRBV13,CASSLIGNTEAFF,TGTGCCAGCAGCTTAATAGGGAACACTGAAGCTTTCTTT
16,NA,TRBD2,TRBJ2-7,TRBV5-6,CASSLAIPSGTNEQYF,TGTGCCAGCAGCTTGGCTATACCTAGCGGGACGAACGAGCAGTACTTC
13,NA,NA,TRBJ1-1,TRBV6-1,CANGGHLNTEAFF,TGTGCCAACGGGGGACACTTGAACACTGAAGCTTTCTTT
14,once,NA,TRBJ1-1,TRBV6-5,CASSYRWPNTEAFF,TGTGCCAGCAGTTACCGATGGCCGAACACTGAAGCTTTCTTT
15,NA,NA,TRBJ2-7,TRBV4-1,CASSQGAGPRYEQYF,TGCGCCAGCAGCCAAGGGGCGGGTCCGCGATACGAGCAGTACTTC
13,NA,NA,TRBJ2-7,TRBV29-1,CSVESGETYEQYF,TGCAGCGTTGAGAGTGGGGAGACCTACGAGCAGTACTTC
15,few,NA,TRBJ1-5,TRBV19,CASSIGGYSNQPQHF,TGTGCCAGTAGTATAGGGGGGTATAGCAATCAGCCCCAGCATTTT
17,NA,TRBD2,TRBJ2-3,TRBV9,CASSDFLAGGGTDTQYF,TGTGCCAGCAGCGACTTCCTAGCGGGGGGCGGCACAGATACGCAGTATTTT
16,once,TRBD1,TRBJ1-2,TRBV4-1,CASSQGGAQGNYGYTF,TGCGCCAGCAGCCAAGGAGGGGCACAGGGGAACTATGGCTACACCTTC
13,NA,NA,TRBJ1-1,TRBV28,CASSLLEAAEAFF,TGTGCCAGCAGTTTATTGGAGGCAGCCGAAGCTTTCTTT
16,NA,NA,TRBJ2-1,TRBV7-3,CASSLSGGYAFNEQFF,TGTGCCAGCAGCTTATCTGGCGGTTACGCGTTTAATGAGCAGTTCTTC
13,NA,NA,TRBJ1-1,TRBV28,CASSPQGLTEAFF,TGTGCCAGCAGTCCGCAGGGGCTAACTGAAGCTTTCTTT
16,NA,NA,TRBJ2-7,TRBV27,CASSPSEGAVSYEQYF,TGTGCCAGCAGTCCCTCGGAAGGGGCAGTTTCCTACGAGCAGTACTTC
14,NA,NA,TRBJ2-7,TRBV27,CASSFAGQSYEQYF,TGTGCCAGCAGTTTTGCGGGTCAGTCCTACGAGCAGTACTTC
14,NA,NA,TRBJ2-7,TRBV2,CAAVPQMKLYEQYF,TGTGCCGCTGTCCCGCAGATGAAACTCTACGAGCAGTACTTC
13,NA,NA,TRBJ2-2,TRBV5-4,CASSTPDREELFF,TGTGCCAGCAGTACCCCGGACCGGGAGGAGCTGTTTTTT
16,NA,NA,TRBJ2-7,TRBV14,CASSQGTGSSIYEQYF,TGTGCCAGCAGCCAAGGAACCGGGAGTAGTATCTACGAGCAGTACTTC
17,NA,TRBD2,TRBJ2-7,TRBV11-3,CASSLDPGLAGTYEQYF,TGTGCCAGCAGCTTAGATCCGGGACTAGCGGGTACCTACGAGCAGTACTTC
14,NA,NA,TRBJ2-7,TRBV5-1,CASSQDLRGYEQYF,TGCGCCAGCAGCCAAGACCTCAGGGGTTACGAGCAGTACTTC